This T cell receptor (beta chain) was obtained from a study of T-cell reconstitution after alpha-beta-depleted transplantation in children. Study-wide results and caveats: Certain patients had high TCRbeta diversity at day 60, and it came from recipient T cells and thymic progenitors that survived. T-cell counts and diversity at one year following transplant were attributed mainly to newly produced T cells. Several hundred rapidly expanded clones from non-depleted graft cells reportedly supplied alpha-beta T cells about two months post-transplant.

The CDR3 runs to 15 residues. Per the germline V gene, CDR1 is SEHNR and CDR2 is FQNEAQ (reference sequence). Unmatched junction bases numbered 4, after V lost 5 bases and J lost 1 base. As it was prepared, the TCRbeta library received unique molecular identifiers. TCRdb re-called the PCR reads through MiXCR, storing one row per CDR3 protein. The repertoire holds hundreds of thousands of distinct CDR3 sequences, around 15% seen once, with about 41% in the top ten. In the case of this clonotype: Its antigen remains unidentified.

The sequence came from a male patient between 2 and 10 years old who had a stem cell transplant for acute lymphoblastic leukemia, so the T cells may come from the graft donor. Source: PBMCs, mostly from graft donor cells, taken 360 days after TCRalphabeta/CD19-depleted stem cell transplant. The chain combines TRBV7-9 with TRBJ1-2; 10 nucleotides line up with TRBD1. The CDR3 is CASSPGTGVNYGYTF. The CDR3 DNA sequence: TGTGCCAGCAGCCCCGGGACAGGGGTTAACTATGGCTACACCTTC.